These 21 T cell receptor beta chains originate from one sample sequenced in a study of cytomegalovirus exposure and HLA in healthy donors. It was with 60 Vbeta and 13 Jbeta primers that the PCR ran. The assay was immunoSEQ multiplex PCR, and TCRdb's table has in-frame clones only and misses some. Of about 160,000 clones listed, 65% to 80% are singletons. The sequenced sample consisted of PBMCs. The receptors originated from a middle-aged man in good health and CMV-seronegative.

This clone was counted a few times. J is TRBJ2-6 and V is TRBV5-1; D not certain. Between the trimmed V and J ends, which lost 3 bases and 0 bases, there was a span of 7 bases. CDR3 length equals 15 residues. Germline V CDR1 and CDR2: SGHRS, YFSETQ. The CDR3 DNA sequence: TGCGCCAGCAGCTCTACAGTCTCTGGGGCCAACGTCCTGACTTTC. It is translated as CASSSTVSGANVLTF.

The rearrangement links TRBV28 to TRBJ2-2; 9 bases fit TRBD2. Germline CDR1 MDHEN, CDR2 SYDVKM. The V segment lost 7 bases and the J segment 0 bases; nucleotides outside the gene matches: 9. The CDR3 has 17 residues. The CDR3, as DNA: TGTGCCAGCAAGGGTGGTAGCGGGAGTTCGAACACCGGGGAGCTGTTTTTT. It translates to CASKGGSGSSNTGELFF.

This clone was found once. V is TRBV28 and J is TRBJ1-1; possible D gene TRBD1, 6 bases. From germline, CDR1 is MDHEN and CDR2 SYDVKM. The CDR3 totals 14 residues. V was clipped by 2 bases and J by 10 bases, with 17 bases between them. CDR3 sequence: CASSLVAGDLGAFF. The CDR3 region has the DNA TGTGCCAGCAGTTTAGTCGCAGGGGATCTAGGAGCTTTCTTT.

This clone was counted a single time. The gene calls are TRBV5-1 and TRBJ1-5; no reliable D call. Trimming stripped 0 bases from V and 4 bases from J, with 8 bases between. Germline V CDR1 and CDR2: SGHRS, YFSETQ. The CDR3 has 14 amino acids. CDR3 in DNA: TGCGCCAGCAGCTTGGGGGAGCGAAATCAGCCCCAGCATTTT. Protein sequence: CASSLGERNQPQHF.

This clone was detected a few times. The gene calls are TRBV19 and TRBJ2-2; 11 bases fit TRBD1. Germline V gene sequence: CDR1 LNHDA, CDR2 SQIVND (reference sequence). V was pared by 6 bases and J by 5 bases, with 2 bases of the junction left unmatched. This CDR3 region has 14 residues. Here the CDR3 DNA reads TGTGCCAGTAGGGACAGGGGGCGGACCGGGGAGCTGTTTTTT. Protein: CASRDRGRTGELFF.

The chain carries TRBV27 and TRBJ2-2; 7 bases fit TRBD2. Trimming at V came to 3 bases and at J to 4 bases, leaving 8 bases not matched to a gene. The CDR3 covers 16 residues. Germline V lookup: CDR1 MNHEY, CDR2 SMNVEV (reference sequence). The DNA for the CDR3 is TGTGCCAGCAGTTTCGGCTGGGGGGAGGGCACCGGGGAGCTGTTTTTT. Its translation: CASSFGWGEGTGELFF.

Comment on this clone: The sample has other DNA sequences that encode this CDR3 too. The genes are TRBV7-9 and TRBJ2-3; D not certain. CDR3 size: 13 residues. V was clipped by 3 bases and J by 2 bases, with 6 bases between them. Per germline, CDR1 SEHNR and CDR2 FQNEAQ (reference sequence). CDR3 coding DNA: TGTGCCAGCAGCTTGTCCTCCACAGATACGCAGTATTTT. Translation: CASSLSSTDTQYF.

The chain joins TRBV4-2 to TRBJ2-3, with D possibly being TRBD1 (6 bases). The germline CDR1 and CDR2 sequences are LGHNA and YNFKEQ. Trimming removed 1 base at V and 2 bases at J, with 10 bases between. The CDR3 consists of 15 residues. The DNA for the CDR3 is TGTGCCAGCAGCCAAGTGGGGGCGTCCACAGATACGCAGTATTTT. Translating gives CASSQVGASTDTQYF.

The count of this clone is one. CDR3 in amino acids: CASRPQGVDGYTF. CDR3 nucleotide sequence: TGTGCCAGCAGACCACAGGGGGTCGATGGCTACACCTTC. The J gene is TRBJ1-2, the V gene TRBV27; 8 nucleotides line up with TRBD1. The length of the CDR3 is 13 residues. The trim removed 6 bases at V and 6 bases at J, leaving 6 bases unmatched. Per germline, CDR1 MNHEY and CDR2 SMNVEV (reference sequence).

V gene TRBV28 combines with J gene TRBJ1-2; maybe TRBD1 (6 bases). The CDR3 has 12 residues. Trimming left V 5 bases short and J 5 bases short, with 9 bases between. Germline V gives CDR1 MDHEN, CDR2 SYDVKM. The CDR3 nucleotides read TGTGCCAGCAGTCAGACAGGTTATGGCTACACCTTC. Protein product: CASSQTGYGYTF.

This chain links TRBV5-1 with TRBJ2-5; TRBD2 aligns across 15 bases. CDR1 and CDR2 from the germline V gene are SGHRS and YFSETQ. Losses at the gene ends were 4 bases for V and 5 bases for J; bases not matched to a gene: 6. The CDR3 is made up of 16 amino acids. The CDR3 reads CASSPGTSGRLETQYF. The CDR3 nucleotides are TGCGCCAGCAGCCCTGGGACTAGCGGGAGGTTGGAGACCCAGTACTTC.

This clone was detected only once. The chain joins TRBV5-1 to TRBJ2-7; D is unclear. The germline V gene encodes CDR1 SGHRS and CDR2 YFSETQ. Deletions cut 4 bases from V and 1 base from J, with 9 bases between. There are 13 residues in the CDR3. DNA of the CDR3: TGCGCCAGCAGCCTACCGTCTTCCTACGAGCAGTACTTC. It is translated as CASSLPSSYEQYF.

The rearrangement links TRBV27 to TRBJ2-1; 7 nucleotides align to TRBD2. Germline CDR1 is MNHEY and CDR2 is SMNVEV (reference sequence). This CDR3 comprises 15 residues. Trimming removed 5 bases from V and 8 bases from J; junction bases left unmatched: 12. CDR3 protein: CASSSLAGVRDEQFF. CDR3 DNA: TGTGCCAGCAGTAGTCTGGCGGGAGTAAGGGATGAGCAGTTCTTC.

The chain joins TRBV7-2 to TRBJ2-7; 12 bases match TRBD2. The trim removed 5 bases at V and 4 bases at J, leaving 6 bases unmatched. Germline assignment: CDR1 SGHTA and CDR2 FQGNSA. The CDR3 covers 15 residues. This CDR3 reads CASSQTSGSSYEQYF. The CDR3 DNA is TGTGCCAGCAGCCAGACTAGCGGGAGCTCTTACGAGCAGTACTTC. Full variable domain (outside the CDR3, taken from reference TRBV7-2 and TRBJ2-7): GAGVSQSPSNKVTEKGKDVELRCDPISGHTALYWYRQSLGQGLEFLIYFQGNSAPDKSGLPSDRFSAERTGGSVSTLTIQRTQQEDSAVYLCASSQTSGSSYEQYFGPGTRLTVT.

The chain carries TRBV5-6 and TRBJ2-5; D is ambiguous. This CDR3 spans 12 amino acids. In germline, CDR1 is SGHDT, CDR2 YYEEEE. V was clipped by 4 bases and J by 5 bases, with 9 bases between them. DNA for the CDR3: TGTGCCAGCAGCGTGACTGGCGAGACCCAGTACTTC. It yields the protein CASSVTGETQYF.

The V gene is TRBV9, the J gene TRBJ2-3, with 11 positions matching TRBD2. Germline V gene data show CDR1 as SGDLS and CDR2 as YYNGEE. V lost 4 bases and J lost 7; bases outside the gene matches: 14. The CDR3 covers 17 residues. The CDR3 protein is CASSPYLSSGRAHTQYF. The CDR3 DNA reads TGTGCCAGCAGCCCGTATCTGAGTAGCGGGAGGGCACATACGCAGTATTTT.

The V gene is TRBV6-5, the J gene TRBJ2-7; 8 nucleotides match TRBD2. Germline V CDR1 and CDR2: MNHEY, SVGAGI. V shed 1 base and J 6 bases; nucleotides not matched to a gene: 11. The CDR3 has 16 residues. In DNA form, the CDR3 reads TGTGCCAGCAGTTACTTCCCGGGGGGGGGAGGCTCCGAGCAGTACTTC. Encoded protein: CASSYFPGGGGSEQYF.

CDR3 DNA: TGTGCCAGCAGCTTGCAGGTTAATGAAAAACTGTTTTTT. Its protein is CASSLQVNEKLFF. V gene TRBV7-9 combines with J gene TRBJ1-4; D gene ambiguous. Trimming pared 3 bases from V and 4 bases from J, leaving 6 bases between. Germline V CDR1 and CDR2: SEHNR, FQNEAQ (reference sequence). The CDR3 is 13 amino acids.

The chain links TRBV11-3 to TRBJ2-1; no clear D gene. Trimming took 1 base from V and 7 from J, leaving 8 bases between them. The CDR3 runs 13 residues. Germline loops: CDR1 SGHNT, CDR2 YENEEA. The CDR3 DNA is TGTGCCAGCAGCTTAGTGCTAGGAAATGAGCAGTTCTTC. It yields the protein CASSLVLGNEQFF.

The V call is TRBV19, the J call TRBJ1-5; 7 bases line up with TRBD1. The CDR3 has 14 amino acids. Germline V gives CDR1 LNHDA, CDR2 SQIVND (reference sequence). V was clipped by 5 bases and J by 3 bases; unmatched bases: 4. CDR3 amino acids: CASSGDRVNQPQHF. DNA for the CDR3: TGTGCCAGTAGTGGCGACAGGGTCAATCAGCCCCAGCATTTT. Together with reference TRBV19 and TRBJ1-5, the CDR3 gives the full variable domain: DGGITQSPKYLFRKEGQNVTLSCEQNLNHDAMYWYRQDPGQGLRLIYYSQIVNDFQKGDIAEGYSVSREKKESFPLTVTSAQKNPTAFYLCASSGDRVNQPQHFGDGTRLSIL.

This clone was detected only a few times. V usage is TRBV6-5 and J usage is TRBJ1-5, with 7 bases matching TRBD1. V lost 5 bases and J lost 6; bases outside the gene matches: 4. The CDR3 length is 13 residues. CDR1 and CDR2 (germline): MNHEY, SVGAGI. The CDR3 region has the DNA TGTGCCAGCAGTGACAGGGCTAGTCAGCCCCAGCATTTT. It yields the protein CASSDRASQPQHF.